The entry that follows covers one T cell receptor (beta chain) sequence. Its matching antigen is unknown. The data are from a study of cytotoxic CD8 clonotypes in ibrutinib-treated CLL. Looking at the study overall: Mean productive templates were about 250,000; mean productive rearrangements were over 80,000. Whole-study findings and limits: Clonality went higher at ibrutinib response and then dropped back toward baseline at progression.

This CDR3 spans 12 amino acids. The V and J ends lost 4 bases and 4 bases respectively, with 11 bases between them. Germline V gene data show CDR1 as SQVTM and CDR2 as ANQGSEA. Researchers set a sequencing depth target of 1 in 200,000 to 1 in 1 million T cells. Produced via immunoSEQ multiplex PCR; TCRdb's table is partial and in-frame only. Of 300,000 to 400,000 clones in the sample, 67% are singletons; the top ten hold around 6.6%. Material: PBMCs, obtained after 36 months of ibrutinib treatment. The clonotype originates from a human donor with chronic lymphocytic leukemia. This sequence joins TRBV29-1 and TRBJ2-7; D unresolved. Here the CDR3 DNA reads TGCAGCGTTGGGGCGACGCTGTACGAGCAGTACTTC. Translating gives CSVGATLYEQYF.